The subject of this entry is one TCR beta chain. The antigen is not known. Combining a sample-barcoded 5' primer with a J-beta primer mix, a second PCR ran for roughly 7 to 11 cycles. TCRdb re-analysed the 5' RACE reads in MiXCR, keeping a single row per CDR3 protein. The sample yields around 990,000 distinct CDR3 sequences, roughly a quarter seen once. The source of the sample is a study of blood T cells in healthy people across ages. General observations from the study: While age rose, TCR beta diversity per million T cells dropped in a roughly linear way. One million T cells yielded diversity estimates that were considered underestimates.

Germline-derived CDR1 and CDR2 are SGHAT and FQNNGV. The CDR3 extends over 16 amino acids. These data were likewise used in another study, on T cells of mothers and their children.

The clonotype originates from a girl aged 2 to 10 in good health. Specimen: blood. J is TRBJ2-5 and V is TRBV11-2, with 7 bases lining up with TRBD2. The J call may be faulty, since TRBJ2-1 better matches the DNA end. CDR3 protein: CASSSLEGGGPREQFF. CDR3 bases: TGTGCCAGCAGCTCCCTAGAGGGCGGGGGTCCTCGTGAGCAGTTCTTC.